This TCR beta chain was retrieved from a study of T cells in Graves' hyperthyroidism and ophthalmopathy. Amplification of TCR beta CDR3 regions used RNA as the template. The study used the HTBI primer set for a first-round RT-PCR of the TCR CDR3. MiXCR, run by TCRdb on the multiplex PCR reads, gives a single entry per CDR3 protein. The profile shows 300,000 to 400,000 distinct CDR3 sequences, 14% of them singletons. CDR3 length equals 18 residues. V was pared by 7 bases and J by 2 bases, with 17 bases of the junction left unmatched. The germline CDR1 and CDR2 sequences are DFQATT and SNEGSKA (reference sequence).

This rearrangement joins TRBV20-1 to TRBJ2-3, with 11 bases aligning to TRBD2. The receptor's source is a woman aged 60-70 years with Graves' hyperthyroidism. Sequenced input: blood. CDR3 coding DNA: TGCAGTGGCGGGGGGACTAGCGGAACACCCACAGCCACAGATACGCAGTATTTT. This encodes CSGGGTSGTPTATDTQYF.